The 24 T cell receptor beta chains reported below all come from one sample, sequenced in a study of blood T cell repertoires in COVID-19. The data were produced by immunoSEQ multiplex PCR, yet TCRdb's version contains in-frame clones alone and is incomplete. The table includes some 220,000 clones, roughly 85% detected once. The source material was peripheral blood. The receptors originated from a woman aged 18-29 years who had recovered from COVID-19.

The table lists this clone with a count of one. The V call is TRBV5-6, the J call TRBJ2-1, with 7 positions matching TRBD2. Trimming took 4 bases from V and 2 from J; bases not matched to a gene: 9. The CDR3 length is 16 residues. Germline V CDR1 and CDR2: SGHDT, YYEEEE. The CDR3 reads CASSGGVGTTYNEQFF. CDR3 DNA: TGTGCCAGCAGCGGAGGCGTTGGGACTACCTACAATGAGCAGTTCTTC. Drawing the rest from reference TRBV5-6 and TRBJ2-1, the complete variable domain is DAGVTQSPTHLIKTRGQQVTLRCSPKSGHDTVSWYQQALGQGPQFIFQYYEEEERQRGNFPDRFSGHQFPNYSSELNVNALLLGDSALYLCASSGGVGTTYNEQFFGPGTRLTVL.

This chain connects TRBV28 to TRBJ1-2; TRBD1 is a possible D gene (5 bases). The germline V and J ends were trimmed by 3 bases and 2 bases, with 13 bases remaining between them. The CDR3 extends over 15 amino acids. The germline CDR1 and CDR2 sequences are MDHEN and SYDVKM. CDR3 sequence: CASSLGGGANYGYTF. In DNA, the CDR3 is TGTGCCAGCAGTTTGGGCGGGGGTGCAAACTATGGCTACACCTTC.

This chain uses TRBV5-1 with TRBJ1-1; 7 bases match TRBD1. Germline CDR1 SGHRS, CDR2 YFSETQ. The V segment lost 5 bases and the J segment 8 bases; nucleotides outside the gene matches: 6. CDR3 size: 12 residues. The chain's CDR3 is CASSRDRLEAFF. CDR3 DNA: TGCGCCAGCAGTCGGGACAGACTAGAAGCTTTCTTT.

The J gene is TRBJ2-3, the V gene TRBV7-8, with TRBD2 identical over 13 bases. Germline loops: CDR1 SGHVS, CDR2 FQNEAQ. V lost 5 bases, J lost 1 base, and 9 bases stayed unmatched. CDR3 length: 18 residues. The CDR3 spells CASSTRTSGSEGTDTQYF. The CDR3 DNA sequence: TGTGCCAGCAGCACCAGGACTAGCGGGAGTGAGGGCACAGATACGCAGTATTTT. Combining the CDR3 with reference TRBV7-8 and TRBJ2-3 gives the whole variable domain GAGVSQSPRYKVAKRGQDVALRCDPISGHVSLFWYQQALGQGPEFLTYFQNEAQLDKSGLPSDRFFAERPEGSVSTLKIQRTQQEDSAVYLCASSTRTSGSEGTDTQYFGPGTRLTVL.

J is TRBJ2-7 and V is TRBV7-2, with TRBD1 identical over 10 bases. The CDR3 consists of 14 residues. J lost 5 bases, V lost 5 bases, and 6 bases had no gene match. Per germline, CDR1 SGHTA and CDR2 FQGNSA. In DNA, the CDR3 is TGTGCCAGCAGCCCCGACAGGGGGCGGCACGAGCAGTACTTC. Protein: CASSPDRGRHEQYF.

V and J are TRBV27 and TRBJ1-1, with D uncertain. Germline V gene data show CDR1 as MNHEY and CDR2 as SMNVEV (reference sequence). With 2 bases removed from V and 3 bases from J, the gap between germline ends came to 10 bases. The CDR3 is 14 residues long. The DNA of the CDR3 is TGTGCCAGCAGTTTAACATTCGGGGACACTGAAGCTTTCTTT. Translating gives CASSLTFGDTEAFF.

The genes are TRBV11-2 and TRBJ1-1; D might be TRBD1 (6 bases). This CDR3 region has 15 residues. V gave up 5 bases and J gave up 0 bases, with 13 bases separating them. Germline CDR1 is SGHAT and CDR2 is FQNNGV. The CDR3 here is CASSPGQYMNTEAFF. CDR3 nucleotides: TGTGCCAGCAGCCCCGGACAGTATATGAACACTGAAGCTTTCTTT.

This sequence joins TRBV7-6 and TRBJ1-1; D uncertain. The CDR3 has 15 amino acids. From germline, CDR1 is SGHVS and CDR2 FNYEAQ. V lost 1 base and J 1 base, leaving 10 bases between the germline ends. DNA for the CDR3: TGTGCCAGCAGCTTAGGACCAGGCCCGAACACTGAAGCTTTCTTT. This encodes CASSLGPGPNTEAFF.

This chain connects TRBV9 to TRBJ2-3, with D tentatively TRBD2 (5 bases). Germline CDR1 and CDR2: SGDLS and YYNGEE. The CDR3 length is 16 residues. V lost 3 bases and J 9 bases, leaving 23 bases between the germline ends. The CDR3 sequence is CASSAEGSGYTLTQYF. In DNA, the CDR3 is TGTGCCAGCAGCGCAGAGGGATCCGGCTATACCCTCACGCAGTATTTT.

The gene calls are TRBV6-5 and TRBJ2-7; the match to TRBD1 covers 7 bases. J lost 3 bases, V lost 3 bases, and 5 bases had no gene match. Germline values: CDR1 MNHEY, CDR2 SVGAGI. This CDR3 spans 14 amino acids. This chain's CDR3 is CASSYRDRFYEQYF. The CDR3 DNA follows: TGTGCCAGCAGTTATCGGGACAGATTCTACGAGCAGTACTTC.

The CDR3 region has the DNA TGTGCCAGCAGTTCCAGGGGGCCTTACTACGAGCAGTACTTC. Translation: CASSSRGPYYEQYF. The rearrangement links TRBV11-2 to TRBJ2-7, with TRBD1 matching 8 bases. Germline CDR1 reads SGHAT; CDR2 reads FQNNGV. J was trimmed by 3 bases and V by 6 bases; bases with no gene match: 7. This CDR3 region has 14 residues.

This rearrangement joins TRBV24-1 to TRBJ1-5; 7 bases agree with TRBD1. Trimming removed 6 bases from V and 4 bases from J; junction bases left unmatched: 2. The V gene's germline CDR1 is KGHDR and CDR2 SFDVKD. The CDR3 length is 13 residues. This CDR3 reads CATSRQGNQPQHF. CDR3 DNA sequence: TGTGCCACCAGTAGACAGGGAAATCAGCCCCAGCATTTT.

The chain combines TRBV7-6 with TRBJ2-1, with D unclear. This CDR3 has 14 amino acids. Germline V gene lookup returns CDR1 SGHVS and CDR2 FNYEAQ. V was shortened by 1 base and J by 3 bases, with 7 bases between the two germline ends. CDR3 nucleotide sequence: TGTGCCAGCAGCTTAGGAATAGTCTACAATGAGCAGTTCTTC. As protein: CASSLGIVYNEQFF.

The chain employs TRBV2 and TRBJ2-7; D perhaps matches TRBD2 (6 bases). V was pared by 6 bases and J by 2 bases, with 14 bases between. The CDR3 covers 14 residues. Germline CDR1 SNHLY, CDR2 FYNNEI. DNA of the CDR3: TGTGCCAGCAGGGATAGCGGAAACCCCTACGAGCAGTACTTC. It codes for CASRDSGNPYEQYF.

This clone came up a few times. The chain recombines TRBV6-5 with TRBJ2-1, with TRBD2 matching 7 bases. With 6 bases clipped from V and 3 bases from J, the junction kept 8 bases outside the gene matches. CDR3 length: 15 amino acids. CDR1 and CDR2 from the germline V gene are MNHEY and SVGAGI. CDR3 in DNA: TGTGCCAGCAGCTCTAGCGGCTCCAACTACAATGAGCAGTTCTTC. It yields the protein CASSSSGSNYNEQFF.

The V call is TRBV4-1, the J call TRBJ1-5; D may be TRBD1 (6 bases). Trimming shortened V by 0 bases and J by 8 bases, and 11 bases separated the two germline ends. The CDR3 loop spans 14 amino acids. The germline CDR1 and CDR2 sequences are MGHRA and YSYEKL. The CDR3 is CASSQDLTGKPQHF. The CDR3 DNA is TGCGCCAGCAGCCAAGACCTAACAGGGAAGCCCCAGCATTTT.

The V gene is TRBV4-1, the J gene TRBJ1-5; D gene ambiguous. Germline assignment: CDR1 MGHRA and CDR2 YSYEKL. The CDR3 contains 15 residues. Trimming stripped 4 bases from V and 7 bases from J, with 17 bases between. CDR3 coding DNA: TGCGCCAGCAGCCCGATGTCGGGGTGGGAGCAGCCCCAGCATTTT. It translates to CASSPMSGWEQPQHF.

V usage is TRBV7-2 and J usage is TRBJ2-7; TRBD2 matches at 13 bases. Germline values: CDR1 SGHTA, CDR2 FQGNSA. The CDR3 has 16 amino acids. Trimming removed 5 bases from V and 6 bases from J; junction bases left unmatched: 10. The CDR3, as DNA: TGTGCCAGCAGCGCCACTAGCGGGAGGGCCTTGGGCGAGCAGTACTTC. Residues: CASSATSGRALGEQYF.

This clone was picked up one time. The chain recombines TRBV25-1 with TRBJ1-5, with D uncertain. Trimming removed 4 bases from V and 4 bases from J, with 5 bases in between. The CDR3 contains 12 residues. Per germline, CDR1 MGHDK and CDR2 SYGVNS. The CDR3: CASSGGNQPQHF. The CDR3 region has the DNA TGTGCCAGCAGTGGAGGGAATCAGCCCCAGCATTTT.

CDR3 sequence: CASAPHRATNQPQHF. The CDR3 DNA is TGTGCCAGTGCCCCTCACAGGGCTACTAATCAGCCCCAGCATTTT. This chain joins TRBV19 and TRBJ1-5, with D possibly TRBD1 on 6 matching bases. This CDR3 is 15 amino acids long. From germline, CDR1 is LNHDA and CDR2 SQIVND (reference sequence). V was clipped by 8 bases and J by 4 bases, with 18 bases between them.

CDR3 residues: CASSQDSYEQYF. The CDR3 coding sequence is TGTGCCAGCAGCCAGGACAGCTACGAGCAGTACTTC. J is TRBJ2-7 and V is TRBV9; TRBD1 might be the D (6 bases). V gave up 4 bases and J gave up 3 bases, with 8 bases separating them. Looked up from germline, CDR1 is SGDLS and CDR2 is YYNGEE. The CDR3 totals 12 residues.

The chain employs TRBV27 and TRBJ2-7; possibly TRBD1 for D (6 bases). CDR3 length equals 13 residues. The V gene lost 6 bases and the J gene lost 2 bases, with 11 bases spanning the gap. CDR1 and CDR2 (germline): MNHEY, SMNVEV (reference sequence). CDR3 sequence reads: CASSLGQTYEQYF. The CDR3 nucleotides are TGTGCCAGCAGCCTAGGACAGACCTACGAGCAGTACTTC.

The chain links TRBV19 to TRBJ2-7, with 8 nucleotides matching TRBD2. Germline loops: CDR1 LNHDA, CDR2 SQIVND (reference sequence). V lost 2 bases to trimming and J lost 1 base; unmatched junction nucleotides: 1. CDR3 size: 14 residues. CDR3 loop: CASSITSGSYEQYF. The DNA of the CDR3 is TGTGCCAGTAGTATAACTAGCGGATCCTACGAGCAGTACTTC.

The V gene is TRBV7-7, the J gene TRBJ2-7, with 9 nucleotides matching TRBD2. The V segment lost 0 bases and the J segment 2 bases; nucleotides outside the gene matches: 2. This CDR3 is built from 15 residues. Germline values: CDR1 SSHAT, CDR2 FNYEAQ (reference sequence). CDR3 region: CASSLAAGGPYEQYF. CDR3 bases: TGTGCCAGCAGCTTAGCGGCGGGAGGGCCCTACGAGCAGTACTTC.